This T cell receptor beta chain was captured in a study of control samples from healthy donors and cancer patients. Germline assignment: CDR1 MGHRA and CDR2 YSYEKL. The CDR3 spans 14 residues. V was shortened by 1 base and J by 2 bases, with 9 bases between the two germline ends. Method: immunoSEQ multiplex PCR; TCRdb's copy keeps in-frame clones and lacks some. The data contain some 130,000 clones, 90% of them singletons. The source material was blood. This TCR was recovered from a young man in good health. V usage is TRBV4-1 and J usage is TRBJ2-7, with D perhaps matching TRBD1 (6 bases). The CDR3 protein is CASSQGQAAYEQYF. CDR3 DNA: TGCGCCAGCAGCCAAGGACAGGCGGCCTACGAGCAGTACTTC.